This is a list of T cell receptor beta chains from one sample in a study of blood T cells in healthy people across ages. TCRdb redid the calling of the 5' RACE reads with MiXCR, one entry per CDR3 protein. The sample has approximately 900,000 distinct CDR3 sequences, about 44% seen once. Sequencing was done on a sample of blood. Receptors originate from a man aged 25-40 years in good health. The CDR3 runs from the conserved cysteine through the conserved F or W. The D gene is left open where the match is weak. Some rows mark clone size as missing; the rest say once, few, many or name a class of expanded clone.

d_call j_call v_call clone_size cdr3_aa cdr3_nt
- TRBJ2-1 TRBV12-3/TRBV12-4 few CASSLGRTYYNEQFF TGTGCCAGCAGTTTAGGGCGGACATACTACAATGAGCAGTTCTTC
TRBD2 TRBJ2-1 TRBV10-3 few CAISSPGGGADNEQFF TGTGCCATCAGTTCTCCTGGCGGGGGGGCCGACAATGAGCAGTTCTTC
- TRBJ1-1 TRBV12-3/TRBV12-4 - CASSIQDYTEAFF TGTGCCAGCAGCATACAGGATTACACTGAAGCTTTCTTT
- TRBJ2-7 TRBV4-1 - CASQKVGSSYEQYF TGCGCCAGCCAAAAGGTGGGCTCCTCCTACGAGCAGTACTTC
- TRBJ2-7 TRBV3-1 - CASSQIALRDAEQYF TGTGCCAGCAGCCAAATCGCTCTCCGGGACGCCGAGCAGTACTTC
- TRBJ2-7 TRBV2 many CASSPRENYEQYF TGTGCCAGCAGTCCCCGTGAGAACTACGAGCAGTACTTC
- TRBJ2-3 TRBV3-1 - CASSQGAGLMGTDTQYF TGTGCCAGCAGCCAGGGGGCAGGACTAATGGGGACAGATACGCAGTATTTT
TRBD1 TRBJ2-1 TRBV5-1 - CASSIRDRFYNEQFF TGCGCCAGCAGCATCCGGGACAGATTTTACAATGAGCAGTTCTTC
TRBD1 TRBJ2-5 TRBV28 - CASRVGQGSREQYF TGTGCCAGCAGGGTAGGACAGGGGAGTAGAGAGCAGTACTTC
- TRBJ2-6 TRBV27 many CASRQDGYSSGANVLTF TGTGCCAGCAGACAGGACGGATATAGCTCTGGGGCCAACGTCCTGACTTTC
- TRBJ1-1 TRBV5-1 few CASSSQGWQTEAFF TGCGCCAGCAGCTCCCAGGGTTGGCAAACTGAAGCTTTCTTT
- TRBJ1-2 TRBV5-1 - CASSLMPGPNYGYTF TGCGCCAGCAGCTTGATGCCAGGGCCGAACTATGGCTACACCTTC
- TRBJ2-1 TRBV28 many CAPHNEQFF TGTGCCCCCCACAATGAGCAGTTCTTC
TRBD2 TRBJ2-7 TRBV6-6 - CASSYSKRAGPYEQYF TGTGCCAGCAGTTACTCAAAACGAGCGGGACCCTACGAGCAGTACTTC
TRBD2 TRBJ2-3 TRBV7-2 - CASSTQLASSTDTQYF TGTGCCAGCAGCACCCAACTAGCGAGTAGCACAGATACGCAGTATTTT
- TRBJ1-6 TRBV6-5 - CAARGSSNSPLHF TGTGCCGCCAGGGGAAGCTCGAATTCACCCCTCCACTTT
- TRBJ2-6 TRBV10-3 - CAISESNAGANVLTF TGTGCCATCAGTGAGTCAAATGCGGGGGCCAACGTCCTGACTTTC
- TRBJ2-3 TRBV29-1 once CSVAAGQTDTQYF TGCAGCGTTGCTGCGGGCCAAACAGATACGCAGTATTTT
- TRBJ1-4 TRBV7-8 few CASSLDQSNEKLFF TGTGCCAGCAGCTTAGATCAGAGTAATGAAAAACTGTTTTTT
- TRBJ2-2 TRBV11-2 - CASSIRLSTGELFF TGTGCCAGCAGCATACGACTTAGCACCGGGGAGCTGTTTTTT
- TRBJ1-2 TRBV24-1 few CATSDETYGYTF TGTGCCACCAGTGATGAGACCTATGGCTACACCTTC
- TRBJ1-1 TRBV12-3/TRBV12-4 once CASRWEGTEAFF TGTGCCAGCAGGTGGGAGGGCACTGAAGCTTTCTTT
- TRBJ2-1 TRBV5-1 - CASSLMRGGNEQFF TGCGCCAGCAGCTTGATGCGGGGCGGTAATGAGCAGTTCTTC
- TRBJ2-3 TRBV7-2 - CASSLVRVGRSTDTQYF TGTGCCAGCAGCTTAGTACGAGTGGGGAGATCCACAGATACGCAGTATTTT